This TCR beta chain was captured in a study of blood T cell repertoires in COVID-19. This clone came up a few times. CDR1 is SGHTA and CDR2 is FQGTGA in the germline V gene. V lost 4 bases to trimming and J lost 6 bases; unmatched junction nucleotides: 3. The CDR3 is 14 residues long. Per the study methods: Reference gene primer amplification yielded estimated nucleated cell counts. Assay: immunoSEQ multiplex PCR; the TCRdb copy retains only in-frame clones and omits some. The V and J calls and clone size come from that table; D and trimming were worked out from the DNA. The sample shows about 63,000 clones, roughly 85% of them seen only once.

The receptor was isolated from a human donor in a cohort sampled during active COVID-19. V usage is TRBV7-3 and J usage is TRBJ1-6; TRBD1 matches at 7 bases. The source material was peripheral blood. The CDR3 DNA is TGTGCCAGCAGCTCCGGGACAGCTAATTCACCCCTCCACTTT. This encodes CASSSGTANSPLHF.